The 8 T cell receptor beta chains given below trace back to one sample, sequenced in a study of blood T cell repertoires in COVID-19. Using immunoSEQ multiplex PCR, the repertoire was profiled, and TCRdb retains in-frame clones only, with some absent. The sample consists of 350,000 to 400,000 clones, roughly 90% of them appearing once. The sequenced sample consisted of PBMCs or T cells enriched from blood (not recorded which). These receptors came from a woman between 25 and 40 years old with acute COVID-19.

This chain links TRBV19 with TRBJ1-6; tentative D call: TRBD1 (5 bases). From germline, CDR1 is LNHDA and CDR2 SQIVND (reference sequence). This CDR3 region has 15 residues. V was trimmed by 3 bases and J by 8 bases, leaving 14 bases between them. As DNA, the CDR3 is TGTGCCAGTAGTATTTCGCAGGGCTCGGATTCACCCCTCCACTTT. This gives the protein CASSISQGSDSPLHF.

The V and J genes are TRBV7-8 and TRBJ1-1; possibly TRBD1 for D (6 bases). Deletions cut 5 bases from V and 2 bases from J, with 12 bases between. The CDR3 is 14 residues long. Per germline, CDR1 SGHVS and CDR2 FQNEAQ. The CDR3 DNA is TGTGCCAGCAGCCGTACAGGGCCCAACACTGAAGCTTTCTTT. The encoded protein is CASSRTGPNTEAFF.

The genes are TRBV21-1 and TRBJ2-7; the table gives TRBD1 as D, unverified against the DNA. TRBV21-1 corresponds to a pseudogene. This CDR3 spans 15 amino acids. The DNA for the CDR3 is TGTGCCAGCACTTCCAAAGACACCTCTTCCTACGAGCAGTACTTC. Protein product: CASTSKDTSSYEQYF.

This clone was seen a single time. V is TRBV12-5 and J is TRBJ1-2; 7 bases fit TRBD1. CDR1 LGHNT and CDR2 FRNRAP come from the germline V gene. The CDR3 extends over 12 amino acids. The ends lost 9 bases at V and 8 bases at J; junction bases unmatched: 9. The CDR3 spells CASGKGTAGYTF. Written as DNA, the CDR3 is TGTGCTAGCGGTAAGGGGACAGCCGGCTACACCTTC.

The J gene is TRBJ2-7, the V gene TRBV7-2; 14 bases agree with TRBD2. CDR1 and CDR2 (germline): SGHTA, FQGNSA. This CDR3 has 17 amino acids. V lost 5 bases, J lost 9 bases, and 15 bases stayed unmatched. CDR3 nucleotide sequence: TGTGCCAGCAGCCAGACTAGCGGGGGGGCGTCTGGTTTATGGCAGTACTTC. Amino acid sequence: CASSQTSGGASGLWQYF.

In nucleotides, the CDR3 is TGTGCCAGCAGCTCGTCTCTTGAGCAGTACTTC. Translating it yields CASSSSLEQYF. The rearrangement links TRBV7-2 to TRBJ2-7, with no clear D. Germline V gives CDR1 SGHTA, CDR2 FQGNSA. The CDR3 extends over 11 amino acids. V lost 4 bases and J 7 bases, leaving 8 bases between the germline ends.

The CDR3: CASSLLGTGYSNQPQHF. Written as DNA, the CDR3 is TGTGCCAGCAGTTTACTTGGAACAGGCTATAGCAATCAGCCCCAGCATTTT. The chain employs TRBV28 and TRBJ1-5; D perhaps matches TRBD1 (5 bases). The length of the CDR3 is 17 residues. CDR1 is MDHEN and CDR2 is SYDVKM in the germline V gene. V was trimmed by 2 bases and J by 0 bases, leaving 14 bases between them.

This clone has a single count. The rearrangement uses TRBV5-1 and TRBJ1-4; TRBD1 aligns across 7 bases. With 1 base clipped from V and 5 bases from J, the junction kept 5 bases outside the gene matches. The CDR3 runs 15 residues. Germline-derived CDR1 and CDR2 are SGHRS and YFSETQ. Written as DNA, the CDR3 is TGCGCCAGCAGCTTGAAGGGACAGAGGAATGAAAAACTGTTTTTT. It codes for CASSLKGQRNEKLFF.